This passage covers 14 T cell receptor beta chains from one sample sequenced in a study of neurological immune-mediated disorders. TCRdb independently ran MiXCR on the 5' RACE reads; one entry per CDR3 protein. The table has under 45,000 distinct CDR3 sequences, around 4% seen once. Sequences were obtained from PBMCs. Source of these receptors: a man aged 25 to 40 with multiple sclerosis.

This clonotype was seen many times. The chain has TRBV20-1 and TRBJ2-3; 7 nucleotides agree with TRBD2. From germline, CDR1 is DFQATT and CDR2 SNEGSKA (reference sequence). The CDR3 loop spans 15 amino acids. Trimming took 0 bases from V and 2 from J; bases not matched to a gene: 5. The CDR3 here is CSAREGGEITDTQYF. DNA of the CDR3: TGCAGTGCTAGAGAGGGGGGGGAGATCACAGATACGCAGTATTTT.

The V and J genes are TRBV7-9 and TRBJ2-7; 9 bases line up with TRBD2. Germline CDR1 and CDR2: SEHNR and FQNEAQ (reference sequence). Losses at the gene ends were 5 bases for V and 3 bases for J; bases not matched to a gene: 8. The CDR3 covers 15 residues. CDR3 coding DNA: TGTGCCAGCAGCCCTCGGGCTAGCGGGGACTACGAGCAGTACTTC. It yields the protein CASSPRASGDYEQYF.

For this clonotype: Compared with germline, one end of the junction differs, possibly owing to a read error. The chain joins TRBV7-6 to TRBJ1-4, with D uncertain. The CDR3 extends over 15 amino acids. Germline CDR1 and CDR2: SGHVS and FNYEAQ. The CDR3 DNA sequence: TGTGCCAGCAGCTCGAACAGAGGGTCTAAGGAAAAACTGTTTTTT. It encodes CASSSNRGSKEKLFF.

There are many counts of this clonotype. The gene calls are TRBV5-6 and TRBJ2-5; 9 nucleotides agree with TRBD2. The V segment lost 4 bases and the J segment 5 bases; nucleotides outside the gene matches: 12. This CDR3 spans 16 amino acids. CDR1 is SGHDT, CDR2 YYEEEE, per germline. Here the CDR3 DNA reads TGTGCCAGCAGCCACTTTAGCGGGGGCCCGGAGGAGACCCAGTACTTC. This codes for CASSHFSGGPEETQYF.

This clonotype was observed many times. The chain uses TRBV5-1 and TRBJ1-1; the match to TRBD1 covers 7 bases. Germline V lookup: CDR1 SGHRS, CDR2 YFSETQ. Trimming at V came to 5 bases and at J to 13 bases, leaving 11 bases not matched to a gene. CDR3 length: 12 residues. CDR3 bases: TGCGCCAGCAGAACTGACAGGGCCGGGGTTTTCTTT. This translates into CASRTDRAGVFF.

This clonotype was found many times. V usage is TRBV7-8 and J usage is TRBJ1-2; D ambiguous. CDR1 and CDR2 from the germline V gene are SGHVS and FQNEAQ. This CDR3 contains 14 residues. V lost 2 bases and J lost 2, with 9 bases in between. The CDR3 reads CASSLSGGNYGYTF. The CDR3 DNA is TGTGCCAGCAGCTTATCAGGAGGGAACTATGGCTACACCTTC.

This clonotype occurred many times. V and J are TRBV20-1 and TRBJ1-1; unclear D gene. The ends were cut back, 2 bases at V and 4 bases at J, with 5 bases in the middle. Germline values: CDR1 DFQATT, CDR2 SNEGSKA (reference sequence). The CDR3 is 11 amino acids. CDR3 residues: CSARPSTEAFF. CDR3 in DNA: TGCAGTGCTAGACCCTCCACTGAAGCTTTCTTT.

This clonotype was counted many times. This chain joins TRBV5-5 and TRBJ2-5; TRBD1 aligns across 9 bases. Germline lookup yields CDR1 SGHKS and CDR2 YYEKEE (reference sequence). V shed 7 bases and J 1 base; nucleotides not matched to a gene: 8. The CDR3 sequence is 15 residues long. CDR3 amino acids: CASRRQGGLQETQYF. The CDR3, as DNA: TGTGCCAGCCGCCGACAGGGGGGTCTCCAAGAGACCCAGTACTTC.

At least ten counts were recorded for this clonotype. The chain joins TRBV20-1 to TRBJ2-7; D is uncertain. Deletions cut 3 bases from V and 0 bases from J, with 24 bases between. Germline V gene lookup returns CDR1 DFQATT and CDR2 SNEGSKA (reference sequence). CDR3 length: 18 residues. The CDR3 region is CSARNRRETSPSSYEQYF. CDR3 in DNA: TGCAGTGCTAGGAATCGACGAGAAACAAGCCCAAGCTCCTACGAGCAGTACTTC.

This rearrangement joins TRBV7-2 to TRBJ2-3; unclear D gene. Germline CDR1 and CDR2: SGHTA and FQGNSA. Deletions cut 3 bases from V and 6 bases from J, with 13 bases between. This CDR3 has 14 amino acids. In DNA, the CDR3 is TGTGCCAGCAGCTTTTGGCCTAATTTGGATACGCAGTATTTT. This sequence encodes CASSFWPNLDTQYF.

Remarks on this clonotype: One end of the junction is discordant with germline, which a read error may explain. The rearrangement links TRBV10-3 to TRBJ1-6; D remains unclear. The germline V gene encodes CDR1 ENHRY and CDR2 SYGVKD. CDR3 length equals 14 residues. CDR3 sequence reads: CAISDPWNNSPLNF. In DNA, the CDR3 is TGTGCCATCAGTGACCCTTGGAATAATTCACCCCTCAACTTT.

Ten or more counts support this clonotype. The rearrangement uses TRBV10-3 and TRBJ2-5; no clear D gene. This CDR3 has 13 amino acids. The V gene lost 5 bases and the J gene lost 5 bases, with 12 bases spanning the gap. Germline assignment: CDR1 ENHRY and CDR2 SYGVKD. The CDR3 reads CAISPSEEETQYF. CDR3 coding DNA: TGTGCCATCAGTCCATCCGAGGAGGAGACCCAGTACTTC.

This clonotype ranks as medium-sized. The gene calls are TRBV5-6 and TRBJ2-4; TRBD2 aligns across 10 bases. The J segment lost 3 bases and the V segment lost 2 bases, leaving 8 bases of the junction unmatched. Germline lookup yields CDR1 SGHDT and CDR2 YYEEEE. This CDR3 contains 17 residues. CDR3 nucleotides: TGTGCCAGCAGCTTCTCTAGCGGGGGAGGTGGCAAAAACATTCAGTACTTC. It yields the protein CASSFSSGGGGKNIQYF. Using reference TRBV5-6 and TRBJ2-4 for the parts outside the CDR3, the full variable domain is DAGVTQSPTHLIKTRGQQVTLRCSPKSGHDTVSWYQQALGQGPQFIFQYYEEEERQRGNFPDRFSGHQFPNYSSELNVNALLLGDSALYLCASSFSSGGGGKNIQYFGAGTRLSVL.

This clonotype has a count of ten or more. This chain links TRBV20-1 with TRBJ1-2; 9 nucleotides line up with TRBD1. The CDR3 totals 14 residues. V was clipped by 3 bases and J by 1 base; unmatched bases: 3. CDR1 DFQATT and CDR2 SNEGSKA come from the germline V gene (reference sequence). The CDR3 protein is CSARGQGGNYGYTF. The CDR3 nucleotides read TGCAGTGCTAGGGGACAGGGAGGTAACTATGGCTACACCTTC.